These 4 T cell receptor beta chains share one sample of origin, sequenced in a study of Graves' ophthalmopathy and Graves' hyperthyroidism. RNA transcripts served as template for amplifying TCR beta CDR3 sequences. Scientists carried out first-round RT-PCR using HTBI primers and then a second-round multiplex PCR. TCRdb re-derived calls from the multiplex PCR reads in MiXCR, one entry per CDR3 protein. The data hold about 410,000 distinct CDR3 sequences, with approximately 20% observed a single time. Sequencing was performed on peripheral blood. These receptors all come from a woman younger than 30 with Graves' ophthalmopathy.

The table lists this clonotype with many counts. The chain has TRBV6-2 or TRBV6-3 and TRBJ2-4; D is possibly TRBD1 (6 bases). Between the trimmed V and J ends, which lost 0 bases and 0 bases, there was a span of 12 bases. The CDR3 contains 17 residues. Germline lookup yields CDR1 MNHEY and CDR2 SVGEGT. DNA for the CDR3: TGTGCCAGCAGTTACTCGATGGGGGCTACAGCCAAAAACATTCAGTACTTC. This sequence encodes CASSYSMGATAKNIQYF.

This clonotype was recorded at least ten times. CDR3 sequence: CASRRGGYGYTF. The CDR3 DNA reads as TGTGCCAGCAGACGTGGGGGCTATGGCTACACCTTC. J is TRBJ1-2 and V is TRBV6-1; D may be TRBD1 (5 bases). Trimming took 6 bases from V and 4 from J, leaving 9 bases between them. Looked up from germline, CDR1 is MNHNS and CDR2 is SASEGT. This CDR3 spans 12 amino acids.

V usage is TRBV11-2 and J usage is TRBJ2-7; 7 bases fit TRBD2. There are 14 residues in the CDR3. V lost 8 bases to trimming and J lost 0 bases; unmatched junction nucleotides: 7. In germline, CDR1 is SGHAT, CDR2 FQNNGV. CDR3 protein: CASSPSSGSYEQYF. For the CDR3, the DNA is TGTGCCAGCTCACCCTCTAGCGGCTCCTACGAGCAGTACTTC.

The table lists this clonotype with many counts. V is TRBV6-1 and J is TRBJ2-2; D not certain. CDR1 is MNHNS, CDR2 SASEGT, per germline. Trimming removed 10 bases from V and 4 bases from J, with 16 bases in between. This CDR3 has 14 amino acids. The CDR3 DNA is TGTGCCACCATCAGGCCTGGCGGCACCGGGGAGCTGTTTTTT. The encoded protein is CATIRPGGTGELFF.